These 12 T cell receptor beta chains share one sample of origin, sequenced in a study of cytomegalovirus exposure and HLA in healthy donors. PCR involved 60 Vbeta and 13 Jbeta primers. The table came from immunoSEQ multiplex PCR; TCRdb's copy has only in-frame clones and leaves some out. The sample yields approximately 150,000 clones, roughly 80% seen once. Input material: PBMCs. Receptor source: a human donor in good health.

V is TRBV5-5 and J is TRBJ1-1; D unresolved. Germline-derived CDR1 and CDR2 are SGHKS and YYEKEE (reference sequence). V lost 0 bases and J 4 bases, leaving 10 bases between the germline ends. This CDR3 has 14 amino acids. The CDR3 is CASSLVRESTEAFF. In DNA form, the CDR3 reads TGTGCCAGCAGCTTGGTCCGGGAAAGCACTGAAGCTTTCTTT.

J is TRBJ2-5 and V is TRBV5-1; 13 positions match TRBD2. Losses at the gene ends were 3 bases for V and 4 bases for J; bases not matched to a gene: 6. The CDR3 consists of 16 residues. Germline-derived CDR1 and CDR2 are SGHRS and YFSETQ. The CDR3 coding sequence is TGCGCCAGCAGCTCTCGGACTAGCGGGGGAGGAGAGACCCAGTACTTC. Encoded protein: CASSSRTSGGGETQYF.

This clone was detected once. V gene TRBV4-3 combines with J gene TRBJ1-6, with unresolved D. Germline CDR1 LGHNA, CDR2 YSLEER. The V and J ends lost 2 bases and 8 bases respectively, with 13 bases between them. The CDR3 loop spans 15 amino acids. CDR3 loop: CASSQKAGRDSPLHF. CDR3 bases: TGCGCCAGCAGCCAAAAGGCCGGGAGGGATTCACCCCTCCACTTT.

The chain couples TRBV2 to TRBJ2-7, with 9 bases matching TRBD1. The CDR3 has 12 amino acids. The germline V gene encodes CDR1 SNHLY and CDR2 FYNNEI. V was pared by 8 bases and J by 5 bases, with 4 bases of the junction left unmatched. CDR3 DNA: TGTGCCAGCCGGGGGACAGGGAACGAGCAGTACTTC. Protein: CASRGTGNEQYF.

The chain joins TRBV9 to TRBJ2-6; TRBD2 matches at 9 bases. With 7 bases clipped from V and 1 base from J, the junction kept 9 bases outside the gene matches. Per germline, CDR1 SGDLS and CDR2 YYNGEE. The CDR3 is 17 residues long. CDR3 DNA: TGTGCCAGCCCTGGGCGGGGGGGCCGATCTGGGGCCAACGTCCTGACTTTC. This codes for CASPGRGGRSGANVLTF.

V and J are TRBV7-2 and TRBJ2-3; 10 nucleotides line up with TRBD2. The CDR3 spans 17 residues. CDR1 and CDR2 (germline): SGHTA, FQGNSA. Trimming removed 5 bases from V and 2 bases from J; junction bases left unmatched: 10. DNA of the CDR3: TGTGCCAGCAGCCCCGCGTATAGCGGGGGGTACACAGATACGCAGTATTTT. Translation: CASSPAYSGGYTDTQYF.

This clone was counted a few times. V is TRBV7-2 and J is TRBJ1-2; TRBD1 aligns across 10 bases. The CDR3 is 16 amino acids. From germline, CDR1 is SGHTA and CDR2 FQGNSA. The trim removed 5 bases at V and 3 bases at J, leaving 9 bases unmatched. CDR3: CASSPRQGAVDYGYTF. In nucleotides, the CDR3 is TGTGCCAGCAGCCCCCGACAGGGGGCGGTAGACTATGGCTACACCTTC.

The CDR3 DNA reads as TGTGCCAGCAGTGACCTCATCACGACAGGATTAGATACGCAGTATTTT. Residues: CASSDLITTGLDTQYF. The chain recombines TRBV6-1 with TRBJ2-3; D may be TRBD1 (6 bases). V shed 3 bases and J shed 5 bases, with 18 bases lying between them. CDR1 and CDR2 (germline): MNHNS, SASEGT. The CDR3 is 16 amino acids.

For the CDR3, the DNA is TGCACCAGCAGCCAAGATTGGGGAGTGAGCGGGGTCTTTTCCTACGAGCAGTACTTC. It codes for CTSSQDWGVSGVFSYEQYF. The V and J genes are TRBV1 and TRBJ2-7; TRBD2 is taken as the D call from the table, unchecked against the DNA. TRBV1 is reported as a pseudogene. There are 19 residues in the CDR3.

This clone was counted between two and nine times. V gene TRBV6-1 combines with J gene TRBJ2-2; the D gene is possibly TRBD2 (6 bases). V lost 7 bases and J 6 bases, leaving 15 bases between the germline ends. This CDR3 spans 14 amino acids. Germline-derived CDR1 and CDR2 are MNHNS and SASEGT. CDR3 DNA sequence: TGTGCCAGCATCCCGGCACTAGCCCCCGGGGAGCTGTTTTTT. This sequence encodes CASIPALAPGELFF.

V is TRBV6-6 and J is TRBJ1-5; D might be TRBD1 (6 bases). This CDR3 spans 14 amino acids. Trimming left V 3 bases short and J 4 bases short, with 10 bases between. Germline V gene sequence: CDR1 MNHNY, CDR2 SVGAGI (reference sequence). The CDR3 sequence: CASSYGQGNQPQHF. The CDR3 nucleotides read TGTGCCAGCAGTTATGGGCAGGGGAATCAGCCCCAGCATTTT.

This chain connects TRBV5-1 to TRBJ2-3; 8 nucleotides line up with TRBD1. From germline, CDR1 is SGHRS and CDR2 YFSETQ. V lost 0 bases and J lost 6; bases outside the gene matches: 6. The CDR3 totals 15 residues. The CDR3 here is CASSLEWTGTDTQYF. In DNA form, the CDR3 reads TGCGCCAGCAGCTTGGAGTGGACAGGGACGGATACGCAGTATTTT.